These T cell receptor beta chains were read from a single sample in a study of blood T cell repertoires in COVID-19. Generated by immunoSEQ multiplex PCR, the TCRdb table keeps only in-frame clones and is missing some. This table has under 250,000 clones, 84% appearing once. Source material: peripheral blood. All receptors come from a man aged 50-59 years with active or convalescent COVID-19. CDR3s include the opening cysteine and the closing phenylalanine or tryptophan. D genes are given only for firm matches. Size is stated for part of the rows, as once, few or many counts, or as a class when the clone is expanded.

TRBV19	TRBD1	TRBJ2-5	-	TGTGCCAGTAGTATCCCCTTCGGACAGGGGGGACAAGAGACCCAGTACTTC	CASSIPFGQGGQETQYF
TRBV20-1	TRBD2	TRBJ2-5	-	TGCAGTGCTAGTTCTTGGGGGCTAGCGGGCATAACGCAAGAGACCCAGTACTTC	CSASSWGLAGITQETQYF
TRBV5-1	-	TRBJ2-7	-	TGCGCCAGCAGCCCGACCAAGGTCGCGGGACGAACCTACGAGCAGTACTTC	CASSPTKVAGRTYEQYF
TRBV28	TRBD1	TRBJ1-4	-	TGTGCCAGCAGTTTTCCGGGGACAGGGATCAATGAAAAACTGTTTTTT	CASSFPGTGINEKLFF
TRBV24-1	-	TRBJ1-3	-	TGTGCCACCAGTGATCACCCCACGAGGGGAAACACCATATATTTT	CATSDHPTRGNTIYF
TRBV19	-	TRBJ2-4	-	TGTGCCAGTAGTATAGGGGTCGGACACAAACTAGCCAAAAACATTCAGTACTTC	CASSIGVGHKLAKNIQYF
TRBV19	-	TRBJ1-1	-	TGTGCCAGTAGTATAGCAACAGCGAACACTGAAGCTTTCTTT	CASSIATANTEAFF
TRBV7-2	-	TRBJ1-6	-	TGTGCCAGCAGCTTACGACAAGGGGCCCCCGATTCACCCCTCCACTTT	CASSLRQGAPDSPLHF
TRBV21-1	-	TRBJ1-1	-	TGTGCCAGCAGTTCCGGGGGGCAGCCGCTTAACACTGAAGCTTTCTTT	CASSSGGQPLNTEAFF
TRBV7-2	TRBD1	TRBJ2-3	-	TGTGCCAGCAGCCCCGCGACAGGGGGCATCACAGATACGCAGTATTTT	CASSPATGGITDTQYF
TRBV6-6	TRBD1	TRBJ1-2	-	TGTGCCAGCAGCGGGGGACAGGGTGTTGTCTACACCTTC	CASSGGQGVVYTF
TRBV6-2/TRBV6-3	TRBD2	TRBJ2-5	-	TGTGCCAGCAGTTACTCGAATGGCCTAGCGGGAGGGGCAAGAGAGACCCAGTACTTC	CASSYSNGLAGGARETQYF
TRBV11-1	-	TRBJ1-6	-	TGTGCCAGCAGCTTAGAGGGGCTCTGGAATTCACCCCTCCACTTT	CASSLEGLWNSPLHF
TRBV18	TRBD2	TRBJ2-1	-	TGTGCCAGCTCACCACCGGGGGGGTCATTGAACAATGAGCAGTTCTTC	CASSPPGGSLNNEQFF
TRBV21-1	-	TRBJ1-4	-	TGTGCCAGCAGCAAAGAATGGAGGGGCTCTAATGAAAAACTGTTTTTT	CASSKEWRGSNEKLFF
TRBV7-9	TRBD2	TRBJ2-1	once	TGTGCCAGCAGCTTGACGGGAGGAGGCTATGAGCAGTTCTTC	CASSLTGGGYEQFF
TRBV6-5	-	TRBJ2-7	-	TGTGCCACCTCTCGAGGCAGTGCGAGCTCCTACGAGCAGTACTTC	CATSRGSASSYEQYF
TRBV9	-	TRBJ2-4	once	TGTGCCAGCAGCGCAGGGAACATTCAGTACTTC	CASSAGNIQYF
TRBV2	-	TRBJ2-2	-	TGTGCCAGCCTGGCTTCGAACACCGGGGAGCTGTTTTTT	CASLASNTGELFF
TRBV5-1	-	TRBJ2-5	once	TGCGCCAGCAGCTCCGACACAGGGATGGAGACCCAGTACTTC	CASSSDTGMETQYF
TRBV5-1	TRBD2	TRBJ2-3	-	TGCGCCAGCAGAAGCGGGGGGGCCGCAGATACGCAGTATTTT	CASRSGGAADTQYF
TRBV11-2	-	TRBJ1-5	-	TGTGCCAGCAGCTTAGGGGACGGGGGACAGCCCCAGCATTTT	CASSLGDGGQPQHF
TRBV7-9	TRBD1	TRBJ2-1	once	TGTGCCAGCAGCCTAATGACAGGGGGCGATGAGCAGTTCTTC	CASSLMTGGDEQFF
TRBV7-8	-	TRBJ1-2	-	TGTGCCAGCAGCTTAAACAGGGACTATGGCTACACCTTC	CASSLNRDYGYTF
TRBV5-5	TRBD1	TRBJ2-1	-	TGTGCCAGCATGCCAGGGACAGGGGGTTCCTACAATGAGCAGTTCTTC	CASMPGTGGSYNEQFF
TRBV3-1/TRBV3-2	-	TRBJ2-1	-	TGTGCCAGCAGCCATCGGGACTCATCCTACAATGAGCAGTTCTTC	CASSHRDSSYNEQFF
TRBV5-1	TRBD2	TRBJ2-2	-	TGCGCCAGCAGCTTGGGTGTTGGCGGGAGGGCCTTCGGGGAGCTGTTTTTT	CASSLGVGGRAFGELFF
TRBV28	-	TRBJ1-2	-	TGTGCCAGCAGTTTGACAGACTTTGGTGGCTACACCTTC	CASSLTDFGGYTF
TRBV30	TRBD1	TRBJ2-3	-	TGTGCCTCACAGGGGGCATCGGATACGCAGTATTTT	CASQGASDTQYF
TRBV7-9	-	TRBJ2-4	-	TGTGCCAGCAGCTTACAGGGTGCCAAAAACATTCAGTACTTC	CASSLQGAKNIQYF
TRBV12-3/TRBV12-4	-	TRBJ1-3	-	TGTGCCAGCAGTTTACTAGGAAACACCATATATTTT	CASSLLGNTIYF
TRBV28	-	TRBJ1-5	-	TGTGCCAGCAGTCAATCGGGGGTGCGGAATCAGCCCCAGCATTTT	CASSQSGVRNQPQHF
TRBV3-1/TRBV3-2	TRBD2	TRBJ2-2	-	TGTGCCAGCAGCCAAGGAGTACTAGCGGGGGGCTCCGGGGAGCTGTTTTTT	CASSQGVLAGGSGELFF